This T cell receptor beta chain was sequenced for a study of response to subunit inactivated influenza vaccine (dated by TCRdb to 2016 to 2019). Background for the entire study: The study used deep quantitative T cell receptor repertoire profiling to track responses to a trivalent subunit inactivated influenza vaccine. Points the paper makes about the study in general: The authors suggested that each seasonal influenza vaccination may recruit only a limited number of new T cells.

The V end loses 7 bases and the J end loses 4 bases, and a stretch of 13 bases separates them. From its cysteine to its phenylalanine, the CDR3 spans 13 amino acids. Just the 39-base CDR3 DNA is kept, in frame starting at base 1. Receptor amplification or capture employed RT-PCR. TCRdb records Illumina HiSeq 2500 as the sequencer. TCRdb redid the processing of the public reads, applying fastp at Q25 and MiXCR, and retained in-frame beta chains. Each CDR3 protein appears once, grouped with its most common genes and DNA. This sample gives hundreds of thousands of distinct CDR3 sequences in total; approximately 7.7% of them show up just once. 10% to 15% of the sample comes from the top ten. Concerning this clonotype itself: The antigen it recognizes is unknown. Per-base qualities were not stored, and no clone one base away is much larger.

This TCR was sampled from a man between 50 and 75 years old who received an inactivated influenza vaccine. Donor details come from another sample of the same person, matched by shared clones. The sequence joins TRBV12-3 or TRBV12-4 to TRBJ1-2, with the D gene too uncertain to name. Sequencing used PBMCs from blood, obtained around 25 months after vaccination. The CDR3 is CASTPVFPYGYTF. The nucleotide sequence is given as TGTGCCAGCACCCCAGTTTTTCCCTATGGCTACACCTTC.